This paragraph reports one T cell receptor (beta chain). This clone came up once. What antigen it recognizes has not been identified. No base quality values were provided; no much bigger clone lies one nucleotide off. Reading the label with the study, this specimen's time point is: cycle 4 day 1 (C4D1), after 6 weeks of nivolumab. Relapse after autologous stem cell transplantation had occurred in all trial patients, and cohorts A, B and C were distinguished by prior brentuximab vedotin exposure. The trial cohort included 45 to 65 patients with relapsed/refractory classical Hodgkin lymphoma, and each patient had a best overall response of complete response, partial response or progressive disease. Trial patients were treated with single-agent nivolumab in the multi-cohort phase II CheckMate 205 trial. An independent review committee assessed best overall response using the 2007 International Working Group response criteria. Trial PBMCs were collected just before the start of nivolumab (C1D1) and during therapy at cycle 2 day 1 and cycle 4 day 1. Peripheral blood was collected in 8 mL Vacutainer Cell Preparation Tubes, from which PBMCs were isolated by centrifugation and then cryopreserved.

These data come from a study of PD-1 blockade in classical Hodgkin lymphoma (dated by TCRdb to 2018 to 2020). About the investigation overall: Nivolumab dosing was 3 mg/kg intravenously every 2 weeks, continuing until either disease progression or unacceptable toxicity. The study used TCR beta sequencing and CyTOF to define a peripheral blood immune signature of response to PD-1 blockade in classical Hodgkin lymphoma. On the study overall, not on this receptor specifically: Lower diversity was observed in patients in whom nivolumab was started less than 1 year after ASCT, and these patients were excluded from later analyses so that confounding by immune reconstitution would be avoided. The study was limited to a single clinical trial cohort, and causes of repertoire differences, possibly disease activity or prior therapy, remained undefined. Newly diagnosed patients were reported to have lower baseline TCR diversity than healthy donors, and relapsed/refractory patients were reported to have lower baseline TCR diversity still. Trial patients achieving complete response had baseline diversity similar to newly diagnosed patients, whereas partial responders and progressors had significantly lower diversity. A significant rise by C4D1 was seen in CD4+ but not CD8+ TCR diversity (p=0.0027 vs p=0.16), with the rise being most apparent in complete responders (p=0.02).

V has 2 bases trimmed and J has 8 bases trimmed; junction bases matching no gene number 10. The germline V gene encodes CDR1 KGHSH and CDR2 LQKENI. The CDR3 spans 16 residues, from the cysteine through the phenylalanine. The only DNA kept is the CDR3, 48 bases in frame from the first base. The Qiagen DNeasy kit was used to extract genomic DNA from unsorted PBMCs and from the negatively selected CD4+ and CD8+ fractions. Using primers that anneal to V and J segments, immunoSEQ multiplex PCR amplified the TCR beta CDR3 regions. A synthetic immune receptor repertoire was used to minimize amplification bias, and any residual bias was removed computationally once sequencing was done. In the authors' own workflow: Custom Python scripts were used to quantify repertoire diversity as the Shannon entropy index. The unsorted, CD4+ and CD8+ repertoires were each analyzed separately, with the exception of combined analyses, where CD4+ and CD8+ sequences were merged in silico. A clone was considered expanded if an increase in frequency of at least 2-fold after treatment relative to C1D1 was found, and a pseudocount of 0.5 was applied to clones undetected at baseline. Clones with 0 or 1 copy at C1D1 were defined as singleton clones, while clones with 2 or more copies were defined as non-singleton clones. Clones expanded in unsorted samples were annotated as CD4+, CD8+ or unknown by matching protein sequences in sorted samples from the same patient. Wilcoxon tests were applied to paired samples to test diversity changes from C1D1 to C4D1. TCRdb holds this immuneACCESS table with in-frame rearrangements only. Some clones are missing; in checked studies, unresolved V genes explain under half, and the rest has no known cause. That table supplies the V and J calls and clone size; D and trimming were determined from the DNA. The sample table shows fewer than 50,000 clones, and 78% are seen once. Over 35% of the sample comes from the top ten.

This sequence was found in a human donor with classical Hodgkin lymphoma. The rearranged segments are TRBV18 and TRBJ1-5, and 9 bases in between align with TRBD1. Sequencing was performed on peripheral blood mononuclear cells (PBMCs), taken before the fourth cycle of nivolumab. The sequence in DNA is TGTGCCAGCTCACCAAGTTTGGGACAGGGCCCGGAGCCCCAGCATTTT. This sequence encodes CASSPSLGQGPEPQHF.